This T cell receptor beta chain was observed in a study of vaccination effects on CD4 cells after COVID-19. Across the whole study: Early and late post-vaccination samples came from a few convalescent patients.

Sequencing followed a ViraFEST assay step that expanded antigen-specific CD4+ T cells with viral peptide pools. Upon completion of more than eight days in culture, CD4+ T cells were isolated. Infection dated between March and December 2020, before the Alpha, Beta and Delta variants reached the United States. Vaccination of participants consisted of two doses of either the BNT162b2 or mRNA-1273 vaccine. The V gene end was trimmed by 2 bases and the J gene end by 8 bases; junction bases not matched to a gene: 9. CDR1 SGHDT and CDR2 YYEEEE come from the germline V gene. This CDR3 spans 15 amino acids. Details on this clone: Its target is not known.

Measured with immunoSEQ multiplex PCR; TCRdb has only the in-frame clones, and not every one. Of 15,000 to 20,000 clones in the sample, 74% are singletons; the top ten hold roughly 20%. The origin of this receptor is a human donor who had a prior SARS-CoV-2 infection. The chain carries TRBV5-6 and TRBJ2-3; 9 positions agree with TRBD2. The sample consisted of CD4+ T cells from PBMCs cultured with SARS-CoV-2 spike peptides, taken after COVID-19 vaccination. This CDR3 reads CASSFWGLAGSTQYF. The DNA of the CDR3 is TGTGCCAGCAGCTTCTGGGGACTAGCCGGTTCTACGCAGTATTTT.